These T cell receptor beta chains were read from a single sample in a study of T cells after yellow fever vaccination. Each CDR3 protein gets one entry after TCRdb re-called the 5' RACE reads with MiXCR. This sample carries hundreds of thousands of distinct CDR3 sequences, roughly an eighth of them seen once, and the ten largest clones take 15%. Material: PBMCs, obtained on the day of the yellow fever booster vaccination. These receptors originate from a man aged 30 to 45 who received the YFV17D yellow fever vaccine. Both conserved end residues are part of each CDR3. Each record gives: D gene, V gene, J gene, CDR3 length, clone size, CDR3 protein, CDR3 DNA. The D gene is left open where the match is weak. Part of the rows lack a size; the others show once, few, many or a class for expanded clones.

D: .
V: TRBV7-3
J: TRBJ1-2
length: 15
size: .
CDR3: CASSSRDGGPEGYTF
DNA: TGTGCCAGCAGCTCACGGGACGGGGGGCCGGAAGGCTACACCTTC

D: TRBD1
V: TRBV7-8
J: TRBJ1-6
length: 15
size: few
CDR3: CASSFVGQYNSPLHF
DNA: TGTGCCAGCAGCTTTGTGGGACAGTATAATTCACCCCTCCACTTT

D: .
V: TRBV27
J: TRBJ2-1
length: 13
size: .
CDR3: CASSWNFYNEQFF
DNA: TGTGCCAGCAGTTGGAACTTCTACAATGAGCAGTTCTTC

D: .
V: TRBV5-1
J: TRBJ1-1
length: 13
size: few
CDR3: CASSIRDGSPSFF
DNA: TGCGCCAGCAGCATCCGGGACGGTTCCCCCTCTTTCTTT

D: TRBD1
V: TRBV20-1
J: TRBJ1-6
length: 13
size: .
CDR3: CSARDQGDSPLHF
DNA: TGCAGTGCTAGAGACCAGGGGGATTCACCCCTCCACTTT

D: .
V: TRBV2
J: TRBJ2-7
length: 12
size: .
CDR3: CASIPSLNEQYF
DNA: TGTGCCAGCATCCCCAGTCTCAACGAGCAGTACTTC

D: TRBD2
V: TRBV20-1
J: TRBJ2-1
length: 14
size: few
CDR3: CSAASSGSFYEQFF
DNA: TGCAGTGCTGCTTCTAGCGGGAGTTTCTATGAGCAGTTCTTC

D: TRBD2
V: TRBV18
J: TRBJ2-1
length: 17
size: few
CDR3: CASSPGTSPRPYNEQFF
DNA: TGTGCCAGCTCACCAGGGACTAGCCCCCGACCCTACAATGAGCAGTTCTTC

D: TRBD2
V: TRBV10-3
J: TRBJ2-7
length: 14
size: few
CDR3: CAISESAGAYEQYF
DNA: TGTGCCATCAGTGAGTCAGCGGGGGCTTACGAGCAGTACTTC

D: TRBD1
V: TRBV20-1
J: TRBJ1-1
length: 15
size: .
CDR3: CSAAWDSTMNTEDFF
DNA: TGCAGTGCTGCCTGGGACAGCACAATGAACACTGAAGATTTCTTT

D: .
V: TRBV5-1
J: TRBJ2-1
length: 14
size: .
CDR3: CASSLEWGANEQFF
DNA: TGCGCCAGCAGCTTGGAATGGGGGGCGAATGAGCAGTTCTTC

D: .
V: TRBV20-1
J: TRBJ2-7
length: 13
size: many
CDR3: CSARDPGRYEQYF
DNA: TGCAGTGCTAGAGATCCAGGGCGCTACGAGCAGTACTTC

D: .
V: TRBV7-6
J: TRBJ2-3
length: 16
size: .
CDR3: CASSLGPASSTDTQYF
DNA: TGTGCCAGCAGCTTAGGGCCAGCCTCGAGCACAGATACGCAGTATTTT

D: TRBD1
V: TRBV5-1
J: TRBJ2-7
length: 14
size: .
CDR3: CASNVGQGADEQYF
DNA: TGCGCCAGCAACGTGGGACAGGGGGCGGACGAGCAGTACTTC

D: .
V: TRBV20-1
J: TRBJ2-5
length: 14
size: .
CDR3: CSALRTILEETQYF
DNA: TGCAGTGCTTTAAGGACCATCCTGGAAGAGACCCAGTACTTC

D: .
V: TRBV6-2/TRBV6-3
J: TRBJ2-5
length: 13
size: few
CDR3: CASSSGALKTQYF
DNA: TGTGCCAGCAGTTCCGGGGCGCTTAAGACCCAGTACTTC

D: TRBD2
V: TRBV29-1
J: TRBJ2-7
length: 14
size: few
CDR3: CSVRTSGRAYEQYF
DNA: TGCAGCGTAAGGACTAGCGGGAGGGCCTACGAGCAGTACTTC

D: .
V: TRBV15
J: TRBJ2-1
length: 16
size: .
CDR3: CATSSRTGKHYNEQFF
DNA: TGTGCCACCAGCAGCAGAACAGGGAAACACTACAATGAGCAGTTCTTC

D: .
V: TRBV20-1
J: TRBJ1-5
length: 13
size: few
CDR3: CSARAEPSGPQHF
DNA: TGCAGTGCTAGAGCGGAGCCCTCGGGGCCCCAGCATTTT

D: TRBD2
V: TRBV12-3/TRBV12-4
J: TRBJ2-1
length: 15
size: few
CDR3: CASRWGLAGVSEQFF
DNA: TGTGCCAGCAGATGGGGACTAGCGGGAGTTAGTGAGCAGTTCTTC

D: TRBD2
V: TRBV20-1
J: TRBJ2-1
length: 15
size: few
CDR3: CSARMYAGEGNEQFF
DNA: TGCAGTGCTAGAATGTACGCGGGAGAGGGCAATGAGCAGTTCTTC

D: .
V: TRBV9
J: TRBJ2-2
length: 15
size: .
CDR3: CASSVVAGPTGELFF
DNA: TGTGCCAGCAGCGTAGTCGCAGGGCCCACCGGGGAGCTGTTTTTT

D: TRBD2
V: TRBV19
J: TRBJ2-1
length: 15
size: few
CDR3: CASSIWTSGTNEQFF
DNA: TGTGCCAGTAGTATTTGGACTAGCGGGACCAATGAGCAGTTCTTC

D: .
V: TRBV7-9
J: TRBJ1-5
length: 14
size: few
CDR3: CASSLGTNYQPQHF
DNA: TGTGCCAGCAGCTTAGGGACAAATTATCAGCCCCAGCATTTT

D: .
V: TRBV29-1
J: TRBJ1-4
length: 12
size: .
CDR3: CSFKATNEKLFF
DNA: TGCAGTTTTAAAGCAACTAATGAAAAACTGTTTTTT

D: .
V: TRBV7-9
J: TRBJ2-3
length: 15
size: .
CDR3: CASSSPRLSGDTQYF
DNA: TGTGCCAGCAGCTCCCCGCGCCTGAGTGGAGATACGCAGTATTTT

D: .
V: TRBV20-1
J: TRBJ1-4
length: 10
size: .
CDR3: CSAENEKLFF
DNA: TGCAGTGCAGAGAACGAAAAACTGTTTTTT

D: .
V: TRBV6-6
J: TRBJ2-4
length: 12
size: .
CDR3: CASSSPRGIQYF
DNA: TGTGCCAGCTCGTCTCCTAGGGGCATTCAGTACTTC

D: .
V: TRBV28
J: TRBJ2-7
length: 14
size: few
CDR3: CASSPPTVTAEQYF
DNA: TGTGCCAGCAGTCCCCCGACTGTTACTGCCGAGCAGTACTTC